Detailed here is one TCR beta chain. It lacks a known antigen. Nothing much larger sits one base from this clone, and base qualities are not available. The immunoSEQ Assay, a bias-controlled multiplex PCR, was used to amplify TCRbeta CDR3 regions from genomic DNA. The study's processing was this. The number of nucleated cells in each sample was estimated from the amplification of reference gene primers within the assay. To quantify the absolute abundance of each unique TCRbeta CDR3 rearrangement, sequence reads were collapsed and filtered. For each sample, productive Simpson clonality was calculated by taking the square root of Simpson's diversity index across productive rearrangements. TCRdb carries this immuneACCESS record with in-frame sequences only. Its versions omit some clonotypes, under half of them owing to an unresolved V gene in the studies checked, with the rest unexplained. That table furnishes V, J and clone size, whereas the DNA furnished D and trimming. The sample table lists over 100,000 clones, about 89% of them with a count of one. The top ten constitute about 4.1% of the sample.

In Seattle, one collaborating source enrolled patients while the infection was active and tracked those patients longitudinally over the course of disease. The collaborating institutions used their own protocols to collect whole blood in K2EDTA tubes. For TCRbeta analysis, collaborator samples were shipped as frozen whole blood, as isolated PBMCs, or as DNA extracted from either sample type. V is reduced by 8 bases and J by 0 bases, leaving a spacing of 5 bases between them. The CDR3 sequence holds 12 residues, the cysteine and phenylalanine included. The CDR3 DNA has 36 bases and is translated from base 1. In the germline V gene, CDR1 corresponds to MNHEY and CDR2 to SVGAGI. The data were obtained in a study of blood T cell repertoires in COVID-19 (dated by TCRdb to the early 2020s). Study-level background: Collaborator samples came from the United States, Italy and Spain and covered acute and convalescent phases of COVID-19. The material from the prospective study consisted of cDNA or gDNA derived from T cells, B-cell-depleted T cells, or PBMCs. Subjects who had been exposed to COVID-19, were actively infected with it, or had recovered from it provided the deeply sampled blood TCRbeta repertoires that made up the dataset. The repertoires were released in a freely available public database meant as a resource for research on the immune response to SARS-CoV-2. Samples were obtained from the ongoing ImmuneRACE study (first 160 participants) and from 1,000 to 1,500 subjects provided by 6 global collaborators. The sample metadata nearly always contained a de-identified subject ID, COVID-19 status, age in years and sex. Where available, HLA class I and class II types were taken from metadata supplied by the sample provider and were not determined by assay-based typing. Study-wide conclusions, independent of this receptor: The amount of clinical and demographic metadata varied by source and participant and was provided uncurated.

The sequenced material came from peripheral blood. This sequence was found in a man in his fifties or sixties with COVID-19, enrolled during active disease. In this chain, TRBV6-5 is recombined with TRBJ1-3; no D gene can be assigned with confidence. The nucleotide sequence reads as follows: TGTGCCAGCGTCAGCTCTGGAAACACCATATATTTT. This sequence encodes CASVSSGNTIYF.